This is a list of T cell receptor beta chains from one sample in a study of T-cell reconstitution after alpha-beta-depleted transplantation in children. TCRdb independently ran MiXCR on the PCR reads; one entry per CDR3 protein. The data show 300,000 to 350,000 distinct CDR3 sequences, under 20% seen once. Sequencing was performed on PBMCs, mostly from graft donor cells, taken 360 days after TCRalphabeta/CD19-depleted stem cell transplant. The receptor source for this set is a male patient under 10 years old who had a stem cell transplant for acute lymphoblastic leukemia, so the T cells may come from the graft donor. Both conserved end residues are part of each CDR3. The D gene is left open where the match is weak. Part of the rows lack a size; the others show once, few, many or a class for expanded clones.

J gene: TRBJ2-5; V gene: TRBV10-3; clone size: many; D gene: -; CDR3 protein: CAISERQFQETQYF; CDR3 DNA: TGTGCCATCAGTGAGAGGCAGTTCCAAGAGACCCAGTACTTC
J gene: TRBJ1-2; V gene: TRBV12-5; clone size: once; D gene: -; CDR3 protein: CASGLTTGRSGYGYTF; CDR3 DNA: TGTGCTAGTGGTTTGACCACAGGGCGGAGCGGGTATGGCTACACCTTC
J gene: TRBJ2-7; V gene: TRBV7-2; clone size: -; D gene: -; CDR3 protein: CASSFRGNYEQYF; CDR3 DNA: TGTGCCAGCAGCTTCCGGGGAAACTACGAGCAGTACTTC
J gene: TRBJ1-5; V gene: TRBV21-1; clone size: -; D gene: -; CDR3 protein: CASSTRAGVRVGSNQPQHF; CDR3 DNA: TGTGCCAGCAGTACACGCGCCGGGGTTCGGGTTGGGAGCAATCAGCCCCAGCATTTT
J gene: TRBJ2-7; V gene: TRBV12-3/TRBV12-4; clone size: few; D gene: -; CDR3 protein: CASSLWQQYEQYF; CDR3 DNA: TGTGCCAGCAGTTTGTGGCAGCAATACGAGCAGTACTTC
J gene: TRBJ1-3; V gene: TRBV24-1; clone size: few; D gene: TRBD1; CDR3 protein: CATSDPGTARNTIYF; CDR3 DNA: TGTGCCACCAGTGACCCGGGGACAGCCCGAAACACCATATATTTT
J gene: TRBJ1-1; V gene: TRBV28; clone size: few; D gene: -; CDR3 protein: CASLSPYWDGPTEAFF; CDR3 DNA: TGTGCCAGCCTCTCTCCCTACTGGGACGGTCCCACTGAAGCTTTCTTT
J gene: TRBJ1-4; V gene: TRBV27; clone size: many; D gene: TRBD1; CDR3 protein: CASSPRQGGEKLFF; CDR3 DNA: TGTGCCAGCAGTCCCCGACAGGGTGGGGAAAAACTGTTTTTT
J gene: TRBJ2-3; V gene: TRBV11-3; clone size: -; D gene: -; CDR3 protein: CASSRTSDTQYF; CDR3 DNA: TGTGCCAGCAGCCGGACCTCAGATACGCAGTATTTT
J gene: TRBJ1-5; V gene: TRBV6-5; clone size: many; D gene: -; CDR3 protein: CASSPASRGRIRGNQPQHF; CDR3 DNA: TGTGCCAGCAGTCCCGCCTCCAGGGGTCGGATTAGGGGGAATCAGCCCCAGCATTTT
J gene: TRBJ1-5; V gene: TRBV7-2; clone size: few; D gene: -; CDR3 protein: CASSLVMVGNQPQHF; CDR3 DNA: TGTGCCAGCAGCTTAGTGATGGTGGGGAACCAGCCCCAGCATTTT
J gene: TRBJ2-5; V gene: TRBV9; clone size: many; D gene: TRBD2; CDR3 protein: CASSVGTSGFQETQYF; CDR3 DNA: TGTGCCAGCAGCGTGGGGACTAGCGGTTTCCAAGAGACCCAGTACTTC
J gene: TRBJ2-1; V gene: TRBV15; clone size: many; D gene: -; CDR3 protein: CATSRDWAGLNEQFF; CDR3 DNA: TGTGCCACCAGCAGAGATTGGGCAGGCCTCAATGAGCAGTTCTTC
J gene: TRBJ2-2; V gene: TRBV11-2; clone size: -; D gene: TRBD2; CDR3 protein: CATDRREGLDTGELFF; CDR3 DNA: TGTGCCACCGATAGGAGGGAGGGCCTCGACACCGGGGAGCTGTTTTTT
J gene: TRBJ1-2; V gene: TRBV5-1; clone size: few; D gene: -; CDR3 protein: CASSLNRFLNYGYTF; CDR3 DNA: TGCGCCAGCAGCTTGAACAGGTTCCTAAACTATGGCTACACCTTC
J gene: TRBJ2-2; V gene: TRBV4-3; clone size: many; D gene: TRBD2; CDR3 protein: CASSQGLAGTGELFF; CDR3 DNA: TGCGCCAGCAGCCAAGGACTAGCGGGGACCGGGGAGCTGTTTTTT
J gene: TRBJ2-7; V gene: TRBV6-1; clone size: few; D gene: -; CDR3 protein: CASTLSITDQAYEQYF; CDR3 DNA: TGTGCCAGCACCCTATCTATAACCGACCAGGCCTACGAGCAGTACTTC
J gene: TRBJ2-7; V gene: TRBV28; clone size: -; D gene: -; CDR3 protein: CASSPPDVYEQYF; CDR3 DNA: TGTGCCAGCAGTCCTCCGGACGTCTACGAGCAGTACTTC
J gene: TRBJ2-4; V gene: TRBV11-2; clone size: -; D gene: TRBD1; CDR3 protein: CASSWPDRGYIQYF; CDR3 DNA: TGTGCCAGCAGCTGGCCGGACAGGGGGTACATTCAGTACTTC
J gene: TRBJ2-3; V gene: TRBV5-1; clone size: many; D gene: TRBD1; CDR3 protein: CASRPGQGQGYTQYF; CDR3 DNA: TGCGCCAGCCGGCCTGGACAGGGCCAGGGGTATACGCAGTATTTT
J gene: TRBJ2-2; V gene: TRBV6-2/TRBV6-3; clone size: many; D gene: TRBD2; CDR3 protein: CASSYRRVAGGELFF; CDR3 DNA: TGTGCCAGCAGTTACCGCCGGGTAGCGGGCGGGGAGCTGTTTTTT
J gene: TRBJ2-4; V gene: TRBV5-5; clone size: -; D gene: -; CDR3 protein: CASSWSGTLGAKNIQYF; CDR3 DNA: TGTGCCAGCAGCTGGTCTGGGACCCTAGGGGCCAAAAACATTCAGTACTTC
J gene: TRBJ2-7; V gene: TRBV10-3; clone size: -; D gene: TRBD2; CDR3 protein: CAITTSGRAAQYF; CDR3 DNA: TGTGCCATCACGACTAGCGGGAGGGCCGCGCAGTACTTC
J gene: TRBJ2-7; V gene: TRBV29-1; clone size: few; D gene: TRBD2; CDR3 protein: CSVELLLAGLYEQYF; CDR3 DNA: TGCAGCGTTGAACTTTTACTAGCGGGCCTTTACGAGCAGTACTTC
J gene: TRBJ2-1; V gene: TRBV28; clone size: -; D gene: -; CDR3 protein: CASSLGVEYNEQFF; CDR3 DNA: TGTGCCAGCAGTTTAGGGGTTGAGTACAATGAGCAGTTCTTC
J gene: TRBJ2-3; V gene: TRBV12-3/TRBV12-4; clone size: few; D gene: TRBD1; CDR3 protein: CASSLARRGWLTDTQYF; CDR3 DNA: TGTGCCAGCAGTTTGGCCCGCAGGGGGTGGCTCACAGATACGCAGTATTTT
J gene: TRBJ2-3; V gene: TRBV28; clone size: few; D gene: TRBD2; CDR3 protein: CASSLYPLAEATGTDTQYF; CDR3 DNA: TGTGCCAGCAGTTTATACCCGCTAGCGGAGGCGACTGGCACAGATACGCAGTATTTT
J gene: TRBJ2-7; V gene: TRBV20-1; clone size: -; D gene: TRBD2; CDR3 protein: CSARGFSGRIYEQYF; CDR3 DNA: TGCAGTGCTAGAGGGTTTAGCGGGAGAATCTACGAGCAGTACTTC
J gene: TRBJ2-7; V gene: TRBV5-4; clone size: -; D gene: -; CDR3 protein: CASSLGGAGRSYEQYF; CDR3 DNA: TGTGCCAGCAGCTTGGGGGGGGCGGGACGTTCCTACGAGCAGTACTTC
J gene: TRBJ1-2; V gene: TRBV10-3; clone size: many; D gene: -; CDR3 protein: CAISESGRIYGYTF; CDR3 DNA: TGTGCCATCAGTGAGTCTGGGCGGATCTATGGCTACACCTTC
J gene: TRBJ2-5; V gene: TRBV5-1; clone size: few; D gene: TRBD2; CDR3 protein: CASSPWGSGTLQETQYF; CDR3 DNA: TGCGCCAGCAGCCCCTGGGGTAGCGGGACCCTCCAAGAGACCCAGTACTTC
J gene: TRBJ2-3; V gene: TRBV13; clone size: -; D gene: -; CDR3 protein: CASSLLRESTDTQYF; CDR3 DNA: TGTGCCAGCAGCTTGTTGAGGGAGTCCACAGATACGCAGTATTTT
J gene: TRBJ2-1; V gene: TRBV6-2/TRBV6-3; clone size: -; D gene: -; CDR3 protein: CASSYDRGRGGRAYNEQFF; CDR3 DNA: TGTGCCAGCAGTTACGACAGGGGGCGCGGCGGGAGGGCCTACAATGAGCAGTTCTTC
J gene: TRBJ2-1; V gene: TRBV18; clone size: -; D gene: TRBD2; CDR3 protein: CASSSGLASVHEQFF; CDR3 DNA: TGTGCCAGCTCATCGGGACTAGCGAGCGTCCATGAGCAGTTCTTC
J gene: TRBJ1-6; V gene: TRBV6-5; clone size: few; D gene: -; CDR3 protein: CASSYSGKDSPLHF; CDR3 DNA: TGTGCCAGCAGTTACTCGGGGAAGGATTCACCCCTCCACTTT
J gene: TRBJ1-6; V gene: TRBV11-2; clone size: few; D gene: -; CDR3 protein: CASSLDASYPRSSYNSPLHF; CDR3 DNA: TGTGCCAGCAGCTTAGACGCCAGCTACCCTAGGAGCTCCTATAATTCACCCCTCCACTTT
J gene: TRBJ2-5; V gene: TRBV5-4; clone size: -; D gene: TRBD1; CDR3 protein: CASSSKTGQETQYF; CDR3 DNA: TGTGCCAGCAGCTCGAAGACAGGGCAAGAGACCCAGTACTTC
J gene: TRBJ1-1; V gene: TRBV28; clone size: few; D gene: -; CDR3 protein: CASSPTQGVGTEAFF; CDR3 DNA: TGTGCCAGCAGTCCAACGCAGGGAGTTGGCACTGAAGCTTTCTTT
J gene: TRBJ2-7; V gene: TRBV19; clone size: once; D gene: -; CDR3 protein: CASNGRVGDSEQYF; CDR3 DNA: TGTGCCAGTAATGGAAGGGTTGGGGATTCCGAGCAGTACTTC
J gene: TRBJ2-2; V gene: TRBV10-3; clone size: few; D gene: TRBD1; CDR3 protein: CAIRPGQDTGELFF; CDR3 DNA: TGTGCCATCAGACCGGGACAGGACACCGGGGAGCTGTTTTTT
J gene: TRBJ2-2; V gene: TRBV7-9; clone size: many; D gene: -; CDR3 protein: CASSPGGAGELFF; CDR3 DNA: TGTGCCAGCAGCCCCGGAGGGGCCGGGGAGCTGTTTTTT
J gene: TRBJ2-7; V gene: TRBV2; clone size: few; D gene: TRBD2; CDR3 protein: CASLRTSGIYEQYF; CDR3 DNA: TGTGCCAGCCTACGGACTAGCGGAATCTACGAGCAGTACTTC
J gene: TRBJ2-1; V gene: TRBV20-1; clone size: few; D gene: -; CDR3 protein: CSASLADEQFF; CDR3 DNA: TGCAGTGCTAGTTTGGCAGATGAGCAGTTCTTC
J gene: TRBJ2-3; V gene: TRBV10-1; clone size: -; D gene: -; CDR3 protein: CASNRGRGDTQYF; CDR3 DNA: TGCGCCAGCAATAGAGGGAGAGGAGATACGCAGTATTTT
J gene: TRBJ2-5; V gene: TRBV15; clone size: -; D gene: -; CDR3 protein: CATSRDRARDPQYF; CDR3 DNA: TGTGCCACCAGCAGAGATCGGGCTAGGGATCCCCAGTACTTC
J gene: TRBJ2-2; V gene: TRBV7-2; clone size: many; D gene: -; CDR3 protein: CASSLVGSGELFF; CDR3 DNA: TGTGCCAGCAGCTTAGTGGGGTCCGGGGAGCTGTTTTTT
J gene: TRBJ2-5; V gene: TRBV5-1; clone size: -; D gene: -; CDR3 protein: CASSLLTETQYF; CDR3 DNA: TGCGCCAGCAGCTTGTTGACGGAGACCCAGTACTTC
J gene: TRBJ2-1; V gene: TRBV12-3/TRBV12-4; clone size: many; D gene: -; CDR3 protein: CASSSLGRDEQFF; CDR3 DNA: TGTGCCAGCAGTTCCCTGGGTAGGGATGAGCAGTTCTTC
J gene: TRBJ2-7; V gene: TRBV4-1; clone size: -; D gene: -; CDR3 protein: CASSQEAQPSYEQYF; CDR3 DNA: TGCGCCAGCAGCCAAGAGGCCCAGCCCTCCTACGAGCAGTACTTC